This T cell receptor (beta chain) was sequenced in a study of blood T cell repertoires in COVID-19. For the study at large: Spain, Italy and the United States supplied samples that represented acute and convalescent COVID-19. Sample material is recorded as cDNA or gDNA derived from T cells, B-cell-depleted T cells, or PBMCs.

The germline V gene has CDR1 SGDLS and CDR2 YYNGEE. The CDR3 spans 16 residues. After removal of 0 bases from V and 5 bases from J, the junction contained 7 bases not matched to a gene. Authors' data handling: Counts of nucleated cells, estimated from reference gene primer amplification, were obtained. TCRdb's table, derived via immunoSEQ multiplex PCR, lists solely in-frame clones and lacks some. The V and J calls and clone size come from that table; D and trimming were worked out from the DNA. The sample has 140,000 to 150,000 clones, 80% seen once. The source is a man aged 65 to 85 who had recovered from COVID-19. This rearrangement joins TRBV9 to TRBJ2-5; 10 positions match TRBD2. The sample taken for sequencing was peripheral blood. The CDR3 bases are TGTGCCAGCAGCGTAGGGAGCGGGAGGGCCGAGGAGACCCAGTACTTC. It is translated as CASSVGSGRAEETQYF.